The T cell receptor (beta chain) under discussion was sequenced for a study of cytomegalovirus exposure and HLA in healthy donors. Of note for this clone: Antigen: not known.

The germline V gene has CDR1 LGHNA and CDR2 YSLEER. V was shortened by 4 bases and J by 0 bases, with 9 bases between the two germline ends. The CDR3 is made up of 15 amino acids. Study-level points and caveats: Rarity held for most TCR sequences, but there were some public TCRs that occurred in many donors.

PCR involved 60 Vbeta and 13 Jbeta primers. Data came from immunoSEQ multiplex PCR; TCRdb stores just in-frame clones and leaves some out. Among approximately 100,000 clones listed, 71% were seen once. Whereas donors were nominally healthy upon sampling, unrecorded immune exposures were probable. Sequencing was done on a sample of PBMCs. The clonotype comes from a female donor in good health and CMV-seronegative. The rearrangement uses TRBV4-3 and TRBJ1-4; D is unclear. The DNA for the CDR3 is TGCGCCAGCAGCCTGAACAGAGCAACTAATGAAAAACTGTTTTTT. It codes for CASSLNRATNEKLFF.